This passage covers 9 T cell receptor beta chains from one sample sequenced in a study of tumor-infiltrating lymphocytes in localized non-small cell lung cancer. TCRdb's table, derived via immunoSEQ multiplex PCR, lists solely in-frame clones and lacks some. The sample has 9,500 to 15,000 clones; around 76% are singletons. Specimen: lung tumor tissue. These receptors originate from a human donor with non-small cell lung cancer.

The V gene is TRBV7-9, the J gene TRBJ1-1; the D is unclear. CDR3 size: 13 residues. The V gene lost 5 bases and the J gene lost 4 bases, with 11 bases spanning the gap. CDR1 and CDR2 from the germline V gene are SEHNR and FQNEAQ (reference sequence). The CDR3 protein is CASSPSPATEAFF. Written as DNA, the CDR3 is TGTGCCAGCAGCCCCAGCCCGGCCACTGAAGCTTTCTTT.

The genes are TRBV4-2 and TRBJ1-4, with 9 positions matching TRBD1. The V and J ends lost 0 bases and 6 bases, in that order; junction bases with no gene match: 5. The germline gives CDR1 LGHNA, CDR2 YNFKEQ. The CDR3 runs to 16 residues. The CDR3: CASSQENRGPDEKLFF. CDR3 DNA sequence: TGTGCCAGCAGCCAAGAAAACAGGGGGCCTGATGAAAAACTGTTTTTT.

This clone showed up just once. This chain links TRBV15 with TRBJ2-1; D remains unclear. The V end was cut by 3 bases, the J end by 7 bases, with 10 bases between. This CDR3 region has 13 residues. The germline V gene has CDR1 LNHNV and CDR2 YYDKDF (reference sequence). CDR3 DNA: TGTGCCACCAGCAGGCCTAGAGGAAATGAGCAGTTCTTC. It yields the protein CATSRPRGNEQFF.

This clone came up once. The rearrangement links TRBV10-2 to TRBJ2-6; D not certain. Germline V CDR1 and CDR2: WSHSY, SAAADI. The CDR3 is made up of 15 amino acids. Trimming took 3 bases from V and 1 from J, leaving 7 bases between them. The CDR3 here is CASSERQSGANVLTF. In DNA, the CDR3 is TGCGCCAGCAGTGAAAGGCAGTCTGGGGCCAACGTCCTGACTTTC.

The chain is built from TRBV7-2 and TRBJ2-5; 14 bases map to TRBD2. J gave up 5 bases and V 4 bases, and 6 bases lay outside the gene matches. The germline V gene encodes CDR1 SGHTA and CDR2 FQGNSA. The CDR3 contains 16 residues. CDR3 amino acids: CASSSGLAGGRETQYF. The CDR3 nucleotides read TGTGCCAGCAGCTCCGGACTAGCGGGGGGCAGGGAGACCCAGTACTTC. The whole variable domain, remainder taken from reference TRBV7-2 and TRBJ2-5, is GAGVSQSPSNKVTEKGKDVELRCDPISGHTALYWYRQSLGQGLEFLIYFQGNSAPDKSGLPSDRFSAERTGGSVSTLTIQRTQQEDSAVYLCASSSGLAGGRETQYFGPGTRLLVL.

The V gene is TRBV11-2, the J gene TRBJ2-5, with TRBD2 identical over 8 bases. With V trimmed by 3 bases and J by 5 bases, 8 bases remained unmatched. The CDR3 runs to 15 residues. In germline, CDR1 is SGHAT, CDR2 FQNNGV. The DNA of the CDR3 is TGTGCCAGCAGCTTCGGCGGGGGGTACCTGGAGACCCAGTACTTC. Its protein product is CASSFGGGYLETQYF.

The CDR3 reads CSAGIDSYNTEAFF. The CDR3 nucleotides read TGCAGCGCCGGAATCGACAGTTATAACACTGAAGCTTTCTTT. The chain employs TRBV29-1 and TRBJ1-1; tentative D call: TRBD1 (5 bases). Trimming removed 7 bases from V and 2 bases from J, with 17 bases in between. CDR3 length: 14 amino acids. The germline V gene has CDR1 SQVTM and CDR2 ANQGSEA.

The rearrangement links TRBV7-9 to TRBJ2-1; 13 bases are a match to TRBD2. Germline V CDR1 and CDR2: SEHNR, FQNEAQ (reference sequence). CDR3 length: 15 amino acids. V trimming: 7 bases; J trimming: 7 bases; junction bases outside the gene matches: 7. For the CDR3, the DNA is TGTGCCAGCACCTTTTGGACTAGCGGGAGTAATGAGCAGTTCTTC. Protein sequence: CASTFWTSGSNEQFF.

J is TRBJ1-4 and V is TRBV6-1, with 9 bases fitting TRBD1. V lost 3 bases to trimming and J lost 6 bases; unmatched junction nucleotides: 5. CDR3 length: 15 residues. The V gene's germline CDR1 is MNHNS and CDR2 SASEGT. This CDR3 is CASSDYDRGDEKLFF. The CDR3 DNA follows: TGTGCCAGCAGTGATTACGACAGGGGGGATGAAAAACTGTTTTTT.